This T cell receptor beta chain emerged from a study of shared clonotypes between healthy human individuals (dated by TCRdb to about 2020). In the study overall: The cohort included a few men and a couple of women between 18 and 49 years of age. Between about 0.94 and 10 billion PBMCs per donor were obtained by leukapheresis. To increase sequencing depth and limit assay-specific biases, different laboratories used diverse techniques to prepare libraries and sequence TCR repertoires. Per donor, three plates each were used for CD4 naive and CD4 memory, two for CD8 naive, and one for CD8 memory. The study deeply sequenced blood TCR repertoires of about 5 healthy adults to estimate repertoire size and the extent of clonotype sharing between individuals.

Taken from the germline V gene, the CDR1 and CDR2 loops are SGHTA and FQGNSA. The junction shows trimming of 3 bases on V and 0 bases on J, plus 9 bases between the germline ends. From its cysteine to its phenylalanine, the CDR3 spans 15 amino acids. Kept here is only the CDR3 DNA, which spans 45 bases and is read in frame from base 1. Note on this clone: This receptor's antigen is unknown. No base quality values were provided; no much bigger clone lies one nucleotide off.

Using the deep immunoSEQ assay, multiplex PCR amplified TCR CDR3 regions from genomic DNA. Extracted genomic DNA from each cell subset was distributed evenly across all wells of several immunoSEQ 96-well plates, and each plate was treated as a replicate. Each replicate PCR for sorted subsets received approximately 200 ng genomic DNA, equal to about 30,000 T cell genomes. The purified libraries were quantified using a Qubit 3.0 fluorometer, sized with a Bioanalyzer 2100, and then quantified again using the KAPA Library Quantification kit. Every immunoSEQ 96-well plate was sequenced on a separate single-read 150-cycle Illumina NextSeq 550 flow cell. The study's processing was this. Because the immunoSEQ output held only junctional sequences and lacked quality scores, the filtering could not match the filtering applied to full-length reads. To assign V/J genes and CDR3, sequences were annotated against IMGT germline references using PyIR, a Python wrapper for IgBLAST v1.9. Reads were filtered out if the reads had weak V/J assignments (E-value above 1e-6), no CDR3, stop codons, out-of-frame junctions, or ambiguous translated residues. A V3J clonotype was defined by an identical inferred V gene, J gene, and CDR3 amino acid sequence. The percentage overlap between two repertoires was calculated by dividing the number of shared unique clonotypes by the size of the smaller repertoire. Repertoire richness was assessed with RTK rarefaction, the Chao1 estimator, and Recon v2.1 estimates of unobserved clonotypes. OLGA was used to compute generation probabilities for all TCRbeta clonotypes that the gDNA method yielded from four donors. TCRdb retrieved this table from immuneACCESS and kept in-frame rearrangements only. Not all clones are present; in checked studies, unresolved V genes account for under half, and no reason is known for the remainder. The V and J calls and clone size are taken from that table; D and trimming were inferred from the DNA. In all, the sample holds over 2 million clones, and 92% of those were seen once. The biggest ten clones account for 0.37% of the sample.

Study-level results and caveats: Only blood was sampled, and tissue TCR repertoires likely differ from those in blood. Even with the large sequencing depth, rarefaction of the sorted-subset datasets indicated that sequencing was incomplete. Pairwise subsampling indicated that sequencing depth was expected to affect the degree of clonotype sharing among donors. Higher generation probabilities were observed for clonotypes shared by all four sorted-subset donors than for non-shared clonotypes. When a few donors were compared, the shared fraction of clonotypes was approximately 5% for naive CD4, 3.5% to 4% for naive CD8, 2.3% for memory CD4, and 0.4% for memory CD8. The small number of donors limited the genetic and exposure-history diversity represented. Larger estimated clonotype richness was generally found for naive subsets than for memory subsets.

Healthy HIV-negative adults with no recently reported acute infections or vaccinations were included as donors. All donors were Caucasian adults living in Nashville, Tennessee, USA. CD4+ T cells were enriched through magnetic negative selection, after which naive cells were positively selected on CD45RA and the remaining negative fraction served as the memory subset. Blood was obtained by leukapheresis, after which PBMCs were separated by Ficoll-Histopaque density gradient centrifugation and cryopreserved in liquid nitrogen vapor phase. Analytical flow cytometry was used to check the purity and quantity of every magnetically sorted T cell population. Genomic DNA was isolated from every sorted fraction and measured by UV absorbance on a Nanodrop 2000c.

This clonotype originated in a man between 18 and 35 years old in good health. Some clones in this sample may be carry-over from other donors' samples. The sample consisted of naive CD4+ T cells from PBMCs. What this sample's cell subset or site label stands for: CD45RA+ positively selected. The chain is made from TRBV7-2 and TRBJ1-5; a tentative D match to TRBD1 spans 5 bases. The sequenced DNA is TGTGCCAGCAGCTTGGGGGGGGGTAGCAATCAGCCCCAGCATTTT. This yields the protein CASSLGGGSNQPQHF.